This T cell receptor (beta chain) was sequenced in a study of molecular identifiers for immune sequencing clone quantification. TCRdb re-called the PCR reads with MiXCR, one entry per CDR3 protein. The sample holds some 680,000 distinct CDR3 sequences, 25% seen once. Material: naive CD8+ T cells from blood, with Jurkat cell RNA spiked in. The subset denotes: FACS-sorted CD8+CD4-CCR7+CD45RA+ naive T cells. This clonotype was sampled from a human donor in good health. Some libraries in this study had Jurkat cell RNA spiked in.

In DNA form, the CDR3 reads TGTGCCAGTAGTATGGGGAATTGGCAGTTCTTC. It encodes CASSMGNWQFF. The chain combines TRBV19 with TRBJ2-1; no reliable D call. V lost 3 bases and J 12 bases, leaving 9 bases between the germline ends. The CDR3 runs to 11 residues. Germline V CDR1 and CDR2: LNHDA, SQIVND (reference sequence).